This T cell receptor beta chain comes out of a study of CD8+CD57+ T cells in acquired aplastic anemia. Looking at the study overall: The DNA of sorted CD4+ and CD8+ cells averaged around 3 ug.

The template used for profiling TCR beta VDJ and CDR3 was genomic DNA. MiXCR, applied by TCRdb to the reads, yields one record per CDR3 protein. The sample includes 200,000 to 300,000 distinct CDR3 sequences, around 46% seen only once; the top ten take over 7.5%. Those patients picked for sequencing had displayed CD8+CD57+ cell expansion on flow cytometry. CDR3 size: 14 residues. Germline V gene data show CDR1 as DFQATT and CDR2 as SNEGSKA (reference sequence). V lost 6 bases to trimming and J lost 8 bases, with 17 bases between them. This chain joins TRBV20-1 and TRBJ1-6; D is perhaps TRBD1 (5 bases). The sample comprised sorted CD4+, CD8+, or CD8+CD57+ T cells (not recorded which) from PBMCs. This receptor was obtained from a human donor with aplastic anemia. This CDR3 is CSAQTELFDSPLHF. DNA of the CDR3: TGCAGTGCCCAGACAGAATTGTTCGATTCACCCCTCCACTTT.